This TCR beta chain was recovered during a study of T-cell reconstitution after alpha-beta-depleted transplantation in children. This CDR3 contains 15 residues. Unmatched junction bases numbered 11, after V lost 3 bases and J lost 5 bases. CDR1 is DFQATT, CDR2 SNEGSKA, per germline (reference sequence). This sample's TCRbeta library carried unique molecular identifier barcodes. TCRdb used MiXCR to reprocess the PCR reads, holding one entry per CDR3 protein. Of more than 450,000 distinct CDR3 sequences in the sample, around 18% were seen once. J is TRBJ2-7 and V is TRBV20-1; TRBD1 matches 9 bases. The source is a human donor who donated a stem cell graft to a child with acute lymphoblastic leukemia. This specimen was PBMCs from the stem cell graft donor, taken from the stem cell graft. The CDR3 loop is CSASRLWTGVNEQYF. CDR3 nucleotide sequence: TGCAGTGCTAGTCGGCTCTGGACAGGGGTAAACGAGCAGTACTTC.